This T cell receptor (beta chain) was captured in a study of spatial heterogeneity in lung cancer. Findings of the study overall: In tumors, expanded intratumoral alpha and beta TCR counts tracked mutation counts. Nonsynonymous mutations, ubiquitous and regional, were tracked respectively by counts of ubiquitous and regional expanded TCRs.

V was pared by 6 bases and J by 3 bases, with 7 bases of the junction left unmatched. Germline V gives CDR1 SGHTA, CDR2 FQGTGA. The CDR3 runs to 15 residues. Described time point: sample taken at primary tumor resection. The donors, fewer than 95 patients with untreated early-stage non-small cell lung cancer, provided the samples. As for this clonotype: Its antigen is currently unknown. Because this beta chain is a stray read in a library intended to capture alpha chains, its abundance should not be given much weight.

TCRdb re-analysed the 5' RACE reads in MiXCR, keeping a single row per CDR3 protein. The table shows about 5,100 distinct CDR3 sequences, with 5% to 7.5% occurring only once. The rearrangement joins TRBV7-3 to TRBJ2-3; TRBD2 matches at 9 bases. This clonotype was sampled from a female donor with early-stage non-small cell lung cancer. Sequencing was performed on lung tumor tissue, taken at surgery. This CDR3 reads CASSYFSGRTDTQYF. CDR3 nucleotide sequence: TGTGCCAGCAGTTACTTTAGCGGGAGAACAGATACGCAGTATTTT.